Shown below are 14 T cell receptor beta chains from a single sample sequenced in a study of OX40 agonist ivuxolimab in advanced cancers. The data were produced by immunoSEQ multiplex PCR, yet TCRdb's version contains in-frame clones alone and is incomplete. The table lists around 36,000 clones, roughly 87% of them singletons. The sequences come from CD4+ or CD8+ T cells sorted from blood, collected in a trial of the OX40 agonist ivuxolimab. These TCRs come from an adult with an advanced solid tumor such as melanoma, head and neck, liver or kidney cancer.

The chain uses TRBV28 and TRBJ2-7; D possibly corresponds to TRBD1 (5 bases). The length of the CDR3 is 13 residues. The V gene's germline CDR1 is MDHEN and CDR2 SYDVKM. Trimming cost V 1 base and J 3 bases, with 7 bases left between them. CDR3 sequence reads: CASSLSGLYEQYF. DNA of the CDR3: TGTGCCAGCAGTTTATCAGGGCTCTACGAGCAGTACTTC.

The chain carries TRBV10-3 and TRBJ1-2; 10 nucleotides align to TRBD1. V gave up 7 bases and J gave up 0 bases; unmatched junction bases: 2. CDR3 length: 14 residues. Germline-derived CDR1 and CDR2 are ENHRY and SYGVKD. CDR3 sequence reads: CAITGQGTNYGYTF. For the CDR3, the DNA is TGTGCCATCACGGGACAGGGGACTAACTATGGCTACACCTTC.

The rearrangement links TRBV29-1 to TRBJ1-2; the match to TRBD1 covers 7 bases. V lost 3 bases to trimming and J lost 2 bases; unmatched junction nucleotides: 12. Germline CDR1 is SQVTM and CDR2 is ANQGSEA. CDR3 length: 16 residues. The CDR3 region is CSVEGTATSENYGYTF. The CDR3, as DNA: TGCAGCGTTGAGGGGACAGCTACCTCAGAGAACTATGGCTACACCTTC.

This chain uses TRBV7-3 with TRBJ2-2, with unresolved D. The CDR3 is 16 residues long. The germline CDR1 and CDR2 sequences are SGHTA and FQGTGA. Deletions cut 6 bases from V and 4 bases from J, with 18 bases between. CDR3 DNA sequence: TGTGCCAGCAGTCCAGGCCCTTCCGGCGGCACCGGGGAGCTGTTTTTT. The encoded protein is CASSPGPSGGTGELFF. Full variable domain (missing parts from reference TRBV7-3 and TRBJ2-2): GAGVSQTPSNKVTEKGKYVELRCDPISGHTALYWYRQSLGQGPEFLIYFQGTGAADDSGLPNDRFFAVRPEGSVSTLKIQRTERGDSAVYLCASSPGPSGGTGELFFGEGSRLTVL.

The chain recombines TRBV27 with TRBJ1-2; D uncertain. Trimming pared 0 bases from V and 4 bases from J, leaving 12 bases between. CDR3 length equals 15 residues. In germline, CDR1 is MNHEY, CDR2 SMNVEV (reference sequence). CDR3 in amino acids: CASSLSGHGGYGYTF. As DNA, the CDR3 is TGTGCCAGCAGTTTATCAGGGCACGGAGGCTATGGCTACACCTTC.

V and J are TRBV5-4 and TRBJ1-2; D is possibly TRBD1 (6 bases). The V and J ends lost 0 bases and 1 base respectively, with 10 bases between them. Germline values: CDR1 SGHNT, CDR2 YYREEE (reference sequence). CDR3 length: 15 residues. CDR3 in amino acids: CASSLEQGVNYGYTF. In DNA, the CDR3 is TGTGCCAGCAGCTTGGAACAGGGAGTTAACTATGGCTACACCTTC.

This chain uses TRBV27 with TRBJ2-3, with TRBD2 matching 8 bases. The V gene's germline CDR1 is MNHEY and CDR2 SMNVEV (reference sequence). This CDR3 region has 17 residues. The V segment lost 5 bases and the J segment 3 bases; nucleotides outside the gene matches: 13. CDR3 sequence: CASSPYTAGGRTDTQYF. CDR3 in DNA: TGTGCCAGCAGTCCCTATACTGCGGGGGGCAGGACAGATACGCAGTATTTT.

The chain recombines TRBV6-1 with TRBJ2-2; D remains unclear. CDR1 MNHNS and CDR2 SASEGT come from the germline V gene. V lost 6 bases, J lost 4 bases, and 6 bases lay in between. The CDR3 sequence is 12 residues long. The CDR3: CASRSSTGELFF. Here the CDR3 DNA reads TGTGCCAGCAGATCCAGCACCGGGGAGCTGTTTTTT.

The chain links TRBV20-1 to TRBJ2-7; D gene ambiguous. Germline CDR1 reads DFQATT; CDR2 reads SNEGSKA (reference sequence). V lost 4 bases to trimming and J lost 7 bases, with 8 bases between them. The CDR3 sequence is 10 residues long. CDR3 in amino acids: CSAMDGEQYF. The DNA of the CDR3 is TGCAGTGCTATGGACGGGGAGCAGTACTTC.

The chain uses TRBV30 and TRBJ1-6; 9 nucleotides agree with TRBD1. V dropped 1 base and J dropped 7; count of bases not matched to a gene: 2. This CDR3 contains 14 residues. CDR1 GTSNPN and CDR2 SVGIG come from the germline V gene (reference sequence). Written as DNA, the CDR3 is TGTGCCTGGAGTGCTGGACAGGGGAATTCACCCCTCCACTTT. Its translation is CAWSAGQGNSPLHF.

This clone was seen only a few times. The chain couples TRBV5-1 to TRBJ2-1, with D unclear. The ends were cut back, 4 bases at V and 3 bases at J, with 5 bases in the middle. The CDR3 is 12 amino acids. The germline gives CDR1 SGHRS, CDR2 YFSETQ. CDR3 loop: CASSPDYNEQFF. The CDR3 DNA reads as TGCGCCAGCAGCCCGGACTACAATGAGCAGTTCTTC.

The genes are TRBV30 and TRBJ2-7, with TRBD1 identical over 8 bases. The CDR3 runs to 11 residues. From germline, CDR1 is GTSNPN and CDR2 SVGIG (reference sequence). Unmatched junction bases numbered 4, after V lost 5 bases and J lost 7 bases. In DNA, the CDR3 is TGTGCCTGGGGACAGGGCGGAGAGCAGTACTTC. Amino acid sequence: CAWGQGGEQYF.

The chain has TRBV7-8 and TRBJ1-2; no definite D call. This CDR3 has 17 residues. Germline lookup yields CDR1 SGHVS and CDR2 FQNEAQ. Trimming removed 5 bases from V and 6 bases from J, with 25 bases in between. As DNA, the CDR3 is TGTGCCAGCAGCCCGGCGGGAAGGAGGGAACTCCGGAATGGCTACACCTTC. Translated: CASSPAGRRELRNGYTF.

V gene TRBV5-1 combines with J gene TRBJ2-5; D remains unclear. V was cut by 4 bases and J by 1 base, with 5 bases left in between. The CDR3 loop spans 12 amino acids. The germline gives CDR1 SGHRS, CDR2 YFSETQ. The DNA for the CDR3 is TGCGCCAGCAGCGGGATCCAAGAGACCCAGTACTTC. Translated: CASSGIQETQYF.